The rows below give T cell receptor beta chains drawn from one sample of a study of Graves' ophthalmopathy and Graves' hyperthyroidism. Via MiXCR, TCRdb re-called the multiplex PCR reads, giving one row per CDR3 protein. The sample lists 600,000 to 950,000 distinct CDR3 sequences; roughly two fifths were seen once. Sequenced: peripheral blood. These receptors came from an adult man with Graves' ophthalmopathy. The CDR3 runs from the conserved cysteine through the conserved F or W. The D gene is left open where the match is weak. Not all rows give a size; the values are once, few, many and, for expanded clones, a class.

TRBJ2-5	-	TRBD1	TRBV11-2	TGTGCCAGCAGCTTAGGTTTCAGGACAGGGGGAGAGCAGTACTTC	CASSLGFRTGGEQYF
TRBJ2-7	-	-	TRBV3-1	TGTGCCAGCAGCCGAAGGCGCTCAAAGCAGTACTTC	CASSRRRSKQYF
TRBJ1-5	-	-	TRBV15	TGTGCCACCAGCAGTGAACCAGGGATAAGCAATCAGCCCCAGCATTTT	CATSSEPGISNQPQHF
TRBJ1-5	-	-	TRBV15	TGTGCCACCAAGTCTGCCACAACGGGAATGGGAAATCAGCCCCAGCATTTT	CATKSATTGMGNQPQHF
TRBJ2-5	-	-	TRBV7-9	TGTGCCAGCAGCCCCGGGGTCCTGGAGACTCAGTACTTC	CASSPGVLETQYF
TRBJ1-2	-	TRBD1	TRBV20-1	TGCAGTGCTATGGGGGACAGGGTACTACTCGGGTATGGCTACACCTTC	CSAMGDRVLLGYGYTF
TRBJ1-1	-	TRBD1	TRBV15	TGTGCCACCGCACAGGGGGATGGCTCTGGAAACACTGAAGCTTTCTTT	CATAQGDGSGNTEAFF
TRBJ1-5	-	-	TRBV2	TGTGCCTGGAGTCCAGGTTTTAGCAATCAGCCCCAGCATTTT	CAWSPGFSNQPQHF
TRBJ2-2	many	-	TRBV29-1	TGCAGCGTTGAAACGCTAGCAGGGAGCACCGGGGAGCTGTTTTTT	CSVETLAGSTGELFF
TRBJ1-6	-	TRBD1	TRBV20-1	TGCAGTGCTAGAGATCGGGACAGCAATTCACCCCTCCACTTT	CSARDRDSNSPLHF
TRBJ2-7	few	-	TRBV7-9	TGTGCCAGCAGCCGTGACAGTTTCGCCTACGAGCAGTACTTC	CASSRDSFAYEQYF
TRBJ2-7	-	-	TRBV19	TGTGCCAGTAGTATGGACTCGACCTACGAGCAGTACTTC	CASSMDSTYEQYF
TRBJ2-2	-	-	TRBV7-2	TGTGCCAGCAGCTTAGGACACACCGGGGAGCTGTTTTTT	CASSLGHTGELFF
TRBJ1-2	few	-	TRBV10-3	TGTGCCAGCGACTTGGGGGGAGTTAGGGATGGCTACACCTTC	CASDLGGVRDGYTF
TRBJ2-2	-	TRBD2	TRBV10-3	TGTGCCAGCAGTGAAACTCAAGCGGGAGGGTCGGAGCTGTTTTTT	CASSETQAGGSELFF
TRBJ2-7	-	-	TRBV20-1	TGCAGTGCTAAGCGTGATGTTAGGGGCCAGTGGGCCTCCTACGAGCAGTACTTC	CSAKRDVRGQWASYEQYF
TRBJ2-6	-	-	TRBV6-5	TGTGCCAGCAGTTACGGGGGCAACGTCCTGACTTTC	CASSYGGNVLTF
TRBJ2-7	-	TRBD2	TRBV6-2/TRBV6-3	TGTGCCAGCAGTCCGACTAGCGGGAGCGGTGAGCAGTACTTC	CASSPTSGSGEQYF
TRBJ2-5	many	TRBD1	TRBV20-1	TGCAGTGCTCCGGGACAGGGGTTGAAGACCCAGTACTTC	CSAPGQGLKTQYF
TRBJ1-2	-	-	TRBV6-1	TGTGCCAGCGTTGAAGATCGTAACTATGGCTACACCTTC	CASVEDRNYGYTF
TRBJ2-2	-	-	TRBV7-9	TGTGCCGGCAGCTGGGGGGCGAGTACCGGGGAGCTGTTTTTT	CAGSWGASTGELFF
TRBJ2-7	many	-	TRBV20-1	TGCAGTGCTGACCCCCGGGAAAATGAGCAGTACTTC	CSADPRENEQYF
TRBJ2-5	-	-	TRBV29-1	TGCAGTTACTCGACAGGAGAGACCCAGTACTTC	CSYSTGETQYF
TRBJ1-1	-	-	TRBV25-1	TGTGCCAGCAGTGGCCTCAGGGCCGGTGACACTGAAGCTTTCTTT	CASSGLRAGDTEAFF
TRBJ2-6	-	-	TRBV10-3	TGTGCCATCAACCTAGGGTGGGGAGTGTTGGGGGCCAACGTCCTGACTTTC	CAINLGWGVLGANVLTF
TRBJ2-6	-	-	TRBV15	TGTGCCACCAGCAGAGATAACTCGGACAGGGCCAACGTCCTGACTTTC	CATSRDNSDRANVLTF
TRBJ1-6	-	-	TRBV7-2	TGTGCCAGCAGCTTAAGGCAGGGCTCTTCACCCCTCCACTTT	CASSLRQGSSPLHF
TRBJ2-7	many	TRBD1	TRBV5-1	TGCGCCAGCAGCTTGGAAGGGGGCCACGAGCAGTACTTC	CASSLEGGHEQYF
TRBJ2-5	few	-	TRBV19	TGTGCCAGTAGTCCAGCGGACGGGAAGACCCAGTACTTC	CASSPADGKTQYF
TRBJ2-5	few	-	TRBV19	TGTGCCACCTCACAGGGGGGGGAGACCCAGTACTTC	CATSQGGETQYF
TRBJ1-3	many	-	TRBV10-3	TGTGCCATCAGTGGTGGGACATCCGAAGCTGTGGATAGCACCATATATTTT	CAISGGTSEAVDSTIYF
TRBJ1-2	-	-	TRBV7-9	TGTGCCAGCAGCTTAGTAGGGTTTGAGGGCGGAGGCTACACCTTC	CASSLVGFEGGGYTF
TRBJ2-5	-	TRBD1	TRBV29-1	TGCAGCGAGGGACAGCTACGGGGCCAAGAGACCCAGTACTTC	CSEGQLRGQETQYF
TRBJ2-7	few	-	TRBV7-9	TGTGCCAGCAGCTTAGACAGATCCGAGCAGTACTTC	CASSLDRSEQYF
TRBJ1-3	-	-	TRBV10-3	TGTGCCAGCTCTGCAAGCCCTGGAAACACCATATATTTT	CASSASPGNTIYF
TRBJ1-5	-	-	TRBV24-1	TGTGCCACCAGTGATCAGGGAGCTAATCAGCCCCAGCATTTT	CATSDQGANQPQHF
TRBJ1-4	-	-	TRBV10-3	TGTGCCAGCAGTTATAGGAGGAGTGGCGAAAAACTGTTTTTT	CASSYRRSGEKLFF
TRBJ1-2	-	TRBD1	TRBV20-1	TGCAGTGCCTGGATCCCCACTGACAGGGCCTATGGCTACACCTTC	CSAWIPTDRAYGYTF
TRBJ2-3	-	-	TRBV2	TGTGCCAGCAGGAGTTTCGCAGATACGCAGTATTTT	CASRSFADTQYF
TRBJ2-2	once	-	TRBV25-1	TGTGCCAGCAGGCTAGCGATGTACAGCACCGGGGAGCTGTTTTTT	CASRLAMYSTGELFF
TRBJ1-2	-	-	TRBV20-1	TGCAGTGCTAGTCGGGGTACGGGCCACACCTTC	CSASRGTGHTF
TRBJ2-5	few	TRBD1	TRBV7-2	TGTGCCAGCACCGGGGACAGGCGAAACCAAGAGACCCAGTACTTC	CASTGDRRNQETQYF
TRBJ2-3	-	-	TRBV10-3	TGTGCCATCAGTGAGTCAGACGGTTCTAGCACAGATACGCAGTATTTT	CAISESDGSSTDTQYF
TRBJ2-2	few	-	TRBV28	TGTGCCAGCAGGAATCTGGGCACCGGGGAGCTGTTTTTT	CASRNLGTGELFF
TRBJ2-5	-	TRBD2	TRBV7-9	TGTGCCAGCAGCCAGGGACTAGCGTATTCAGAGACCCAGTACTTC	CASSQGLAYSETQYF